A selection of T cell receptor beta chains follows, all from one sample in a study of blood T cell repertoires in COVID-19. This table comes from immunoSEQ multiplex PCR, and its TCRdb copy is limited to in-frame clones, with some not included. The sample carries about 75,000 clones, approximately 90% recorded once. The sample taken for sequencing was peripheral blood. The receptor source for this set is a human donor in a cohort sampled during active COVID-19. CDR3s include the opening cysteine and the closing phenylalanine or tryptophan. The order of the fields is D gene, clone size, V gene, J gene, CDR3 protein, CDR3 DNA. The D gene is left open where the match is weak. The size entry is marked missing in some rows and otherwise reads once, few, many or a size class.

>TRBD1|.|TRBV6-5|TRBJ1-2
CASRRQGDSNYGYTF
TGTGCCAGCAGACGGCAGGGGGACAGTAACTATGGCTACACCTTC
>TRBD1|.|TRBV6-7|TRBJ2-7
CASSYQPKGGRSYEQYF
TGTGCCAGCAGTTATCAGCCCAAAGGGGGCCGGTCCTACGAGCAGTACTTC
>.|.|TRBV29-1|TRBJ1-2
CSVEADRFNYGYTF
TGCAGCGTTGAAGCTGACAGGTTTAACTATGGCTACACCTTC
>TRBD1|.|TRBV19|TRBJ1-2
CASDRGIGYGYTF
TGTGCCAGTGACAGGGGGATCGGATATGGCTACACCTTC
>.|.|TRBV24-1|TRBJ2-3
CATKDLDTQYF
TGTGCCACCAAAGACTTAGACACGCAGTATTTT
>TRBD2|many|TRBV5-1|TRBJ2-7
CASSLGRPSGILTYEQYF
TGCGCCAGCAGCTTGGGAAGGCCTAGCGGGATACTCACCTACGAGCAGTACTTC
>.|.|TRBV9|TRBJ2-5
CASSVGSVTQETQYF
TGTGCCAGCAGCGTAGGTAGCGTCACCCAAGAGACCCAGTACTTC
>.|.|TRBV6-1|TRBJ1-2
CASSEGIDGYTF
TGTGCCAGCAGTGAAGGTATCGATGGCTACACCTTC
>.|once|TRBV2|TRBJ1-5
CASSKGGSQPQHF
TGTGCCAGCAGTAAGGGGGGGTCTCAGCCCCAGCATTTT
>.|once|TRBV6-6|TRBJ1-1
CASSYIQVPKNTEAFF
TGTGCCAGCAGTTACATTCAGGTCCCCAAGAACACTGAAGCTTTCTTT
>TRBD2|.|TRBV11-2|TRBJ2-1
CASSTSGSYNEQFF
TGTGCCAGCAGCACTAGCGGGTCCTACAATGAGCAGTTCTTC
>.|.|TRBV15|TRBJ1-1
CATSRDEDSEAFF
TGTGCCACCAGCAGAGATGAGGACTCGGAAGCTTTCTTT
>TRBD1|once|TRBV19|TRBJ1-6
CASTSGGAYNSPLHF
TGTGCCAGTACCTCAGGGGGCGCGTATAATTCACCCCTCCACTTT
>.|.|TRBV7-9|TRBJ1-1
CASSFTQGTEAFF
TGTGCCAGCAGCTTCACCCAGGGCACTGAAGCTTTCTTT
>.|.|TRBV21-1|TRBJ2-1
CASSSSHRLAGGNNEQFF
TGTGCCAGCAGCTCAAGTCACAGACTAGCGGGAGGTAACAATGAGCAGTTCTTC
>.|.|TRBV7-9|TRBJ2-1
CASSGRDTWAHEQFF
TGTGCCAGCAGCGGGAGGGACACTTGGGCACATGAGCAGTTCTTC
>.|.|TRBV3-1/TRBV3-2|TRBJ2-3
CASSQVAGTTDTQYF
TGTGCCAGCAGCCAAGTGGCGGGGACCACAGATACGCAGTATTTT
>TRBD2|.|TRBV5-4|TRBJ2-3
CASSPFGGRGTDTQYF
TGTGCCAGCAGCCCCTTCGGGGGGAGAGGCACAGATACGCAGTATTTT
>.|.|TRBV9|TRBJ2-3
CASSAGRLSTDTQYF
TGTGCCAGCAGCGCAGGGCGTCTTAGCACAGATACGCAGTATTTT
>.|.|TRBV7-6|TRBJ2-7
CASSLGTRDAYEQYF
TGTGCCAGCAGCTTAGGGACCAGGGATGCCTACGAGCAGTACTTC
>TRBD1|.|TRBV11-2|TRBJ2-1
CASSLGGQLQGEQFF
TGTGCCAGCAGCTTAGGGGGACAGTTACAGGGGGAGCAGTTCTTC
>TRBD1|once|TRBV4-1|TRBJ2-5
CASSQDFRAGGKETQYF
TGCGCCAGCAGCCAAGATTTCCGGGCAGGGGGTAAGGAGACCCAGTACTTC
>.|.|TRBV7-3|TRBJ2-1
CASSLIVSRYNEQFF
TGTGCCAGCAGCTTAATCGTTTCACGGTACAATGAGCAGTTCTTC